These T cell receptor beta chains were read from a single sample in a study of shared clonotypes between healthy human individuals. TCRdb's copy holds only in-frame clones and misses some; the assay was immunoSEQ multiplex PCR. The sample yields some 1,900,000 clones, about 95% seen once. The sequencing sample was made of naive CD8+ T cells sorted from blood. The origin of the receptors is a man in his late teens or twenties in good health. CDR3s include the opening cysteine and the closing phenylalanine or tryptophan. D genes are given only for firm matches. Clone size appears in some rows only: once, few, many, or a class for an expanded clone.

DNA	CDR3	D	J	size	V
TGTGCCTGGAGTGTTGGAGGGGCTAGCACAGATACGCAGTATTTT	CAWSVGGASTDTQYF	NA	TRBJ2-3	NA	TRBV30
TGTGCCAGCAGCCCCACGGACCGAGCGAACACCGGGGAGCTGTTTTTT	CASSPTDRANTGELFF	NA	TRBJ2-2	NA	TRBV7-9
TGTGCCAGCAGTCTCCTCGGGATCCATGAGCAGTTCTTC	CASSLLGIHEQFF	NA	TRBJ2-1	NA	TRBV11-1
TGTGCCAGCAGTTTTATCCAGTCACAGGAGACCCAGTACTTC	CASSFIQSQETQYF	NA	TRBJ2-5	NA	TRBV28
TGTGCCAGCAGTGAATCTTTAGGGGGGAAATACGAGCAGTACTTC	CASSESLGGKYEQYF	NA	TRBJ2-7	NA	TRBV28
TGTGCCAGCAGCCCCAGCGGGGGCGGGTACGAGCAGTACTTC	CASSPSGGGYEQYF	TRBD2	TRBJ2-7	NA	TRBV5-6
TGTGCCAGCAGCACCCGGACTCGATTTAATTCACCCCTCCACTTT	CASSTRTRFNSPLHF	NA	TRBJ1-6	NA	TRBV13
TGTGCCAGCAGTAAGTCGTGGGGATACACCTCCTACGAGCAGTACTTC	CASSKSWGYTSYEQYF	NA	TRBJ2-7	NA	TRBV28
TGTGCCAGCAGCGGGAGGGAGGGGTGGTACAATGAGCAGTTCTTC	CASSGREGWYNEQFF	TRBD2	TRBJ2-1	NA	TRBV9
TGTGCCAGCAGCGAGGGGGCGCGTGGCGGATTGAGCTCCTACGAGCAGTACTTC	CASSEGARGGLSSYEQYF	TRBD1	TRBJ2-7	NA	TRBV9
TGCGCCAGCAGCCAAGACAGTATACTAGCGGGAGAGACCCAGTACTTC	CASSQDSILAGETQYF	TRBD2	TRBJ2-5	NA	TRBV4-1
TGTGCCAGCAGCCCCTTACTCGGACTAGCGGAAGAGACCCAGTACTTC	CASSPLLGLAEETQYF	TRBD2	TRBJ2-5	NA	TRBV7-9
TGTGCCAGCAGCCCAGATAGCGTCTACGTCTACGAGCAGTACTTC	CASSPDSVYVYEQYF	NA	TRBJ2-7	NA	TRBV7-9
TGTGCCAGCAGCTGGCTGGACAATGAGCAGTTCTTC	CASSWLDNEQFF	NA	TRBJ2-1	NA	TRBV7-9
TGTGCCAGCAGCTTAGAGGTGGTACCGGGACAGACCTACGAGCAGTACTTC	CASSLEVVPGQTYEQYF	TRBD1	TRBJ2-7	NA	TRBV7-9
TGTGCCAGCAGACCCCCTTCCATAATTGACAATGAGCAGTTCTTC	CASRPPSIIDNEQFF	NA	TRBJ2-1	NA	TRBV7-9
TGCGCCAGCAGCCAGGGGGTAGATTCTTATAATTCACCCCTCCACTTT	CASSQGVDSYNSPLHF	NA	TRBJ1-6	NA	TRBV4-3
TGTGCCAGCAGCCAGACAGGGCACCGTTCCTACGAGCAGTACTTC	CASSQTGHRSYEQYF	TRBD1	TRBJ2-7	NA	TRBV6-5
TGTGCCAGCAGCGCGACCTCCGCAGGGGCCCTCAACTATGGCTACACCTTC	CASSATSAGALNYGYTF	NA	TRBJ1-2	NA	TRBV9
TGCGCCAGCAGCCCTGTAGGGCAAGGCTTATACAATGAGCAGTTCTTC	CASSPVGQGLYNEQFF	NA	TRBJ2-1	NA	TRBV5-1
TGTGCCAGCAGCTGGACTAGCGGGGGGAATTACGAGCAGTACTTC	CASSWTSGGNYEQYF	TRBD2	TRBJ2-7	NA	TRBV5-4
TGTGCCAGCAGCCCCTGGGTTTCGGGCACTGAAGCTTTCTTT	CASSPWVSGTEAFF	NA	TRBJ1-1	NA	TRBV7-9
TGTGCCACCAGCAGAGATGGGGACAGGGCTCGCACTGAAGCTTTCTTT	CATSRDGDRARTEAFF	TRBD1	TRBJ1-1	NA	TRBV15
TGTGCCAGCAGTGAAGAAGGGGGACTCGCTTGGGGTCAAAGTTACGAGCAGTACTTC	CASSEEGGLAWGQSYEQYF	NA	TRBJ2-7	NA	TRBV2
TGTGCCAGCAGTTTAAACGTCTACTACACCGGGGAGCTGTTTTTT	CASSLNVYYTGELFF	NA	TRBJ2-2	NA	TRBV27
TGTGCTAGCAGCTTAGAGGGGGCTGCAGAGACCCAGTACTTC	CASSLEGAAETQYF	TRBD1	TRBJ2-5	NA	TRBV7-7
TGCAGTGCTAGATTCATAGGCGAGCAGTACTTC	CSARFIGEQYF	NA	TRBJ2-7	NA	TRBV20-1
TGTGCCAGCAGCACAGTCCCGGGACAGGGGTCCTCCTACGAGCAGTACTTC	CASSTVPGQGSSYEQYF	TRBD1	TRBJ2-7	NA	TRBV11-2
TGTGCCAGCAGTCCTACAGCCCTTGGAGAGACCCAGTACTTC	CASSPTALGETQYF	NA	TRBJ2-5	NA	TRBV25-1
TGTGCCAGCAGTTCGGTTGGGGGAGTTTACAATGAGCAGTTCTTC	CASSSVGGVYNEQFF	NA	TRBJ2-1	once	TRBV28
TGTGCCAGCAGAACAGGGTTTGGCGAGCAGTACTTC	CASRTGFGEQYF	NA	TRBJ2-7	NA	TRBV5-4
TGTGCCAGCAGCCCCTTGCTCGGGCCAGATACGCAGTATTTT	CASSPLLGPDTQYF	NA	TRBJ2-3	once	TRBV5-4
TGTGCCAGCAGCGTAGTGGGAGGGTCCGATACGCAGTATTTT	CASSVVGGSDTQYF	TRBD2	TRBJ2-3	NA	TRBV9
TGTGCCAGCAGCGTAAACACAGGGAGTTCACCCCTCCACTTT	CASSVNTGSSPLHF	NA	TRBJ1-6	NA	TRBV6-5
TGTGCCAGCAGCTCACGGGACTTCCCCAACTACGAGCAGTACTTC	CASSSRDFPNYEQYF	NA	TRBJ2-7	NA	TRBV5-6
TGCGCCAGCAGCCAAGACCACAGATCCTACGAGCAGTACTTC	CASSQDHRSYEQYF	NA	TRBJ2-7	NA	TRBV4-3
TGCGCCAGCAGCTTGGACAGGGCCCCCTCCTACGAGCAGTACTTC	CASSLDRAPSYEQYF	NA	TRBJ2-7	NA	TRBV5-1
TGTGCCAGCAGCCCGGGGCGGGAGGAAGACGAGCAGTACTTC	CASSPGREEDEQYF	TRBD2	TRBJ2-7	NA	TRBV13
TGTGCCAGCAGCTACGGCAATCAGCCCCAGCATTTT	CASSYGNQPQHF	NA	TRBJ1-5	NA	TRBV5-4
TGCGCCAGCAGCCAAGTGAGGGGAGAGACCCAGTACTTC	CASSQVRGETQYF	NA	TRBJ2-5	NA	TRBV4-3